This T cell receptor beta chain was obtained from a study of early T cells in non-severe SARS-CoV-2 infection. Overall study context: Sequencing targeted bulk RNA from unsorted whole blood, leaving chains unpaired.

Attachment of unique molecular identifiers was made to individual cDNA molecules. TCRdb redid the calling of the 5' RACE reads with MiXCR, one entry per CDR3 protein. This table holds roughly 51,000 distinct CDR3 sequences, roughly 10% found once. As regards this clonotype: What it recognizes is unknown.

Germline assignment: CDR1 SGHAT and CDR2 FQNNGV. V was trimmed by 6 bases and J by 4 bases, leaving 9 bases between them. The CDR3 covers 13 residues. Study outcomes and limitations: Anti-spike CD8 responses were favored in VDJdb matching, and private and CD4 specificities were missed.

This TCR was recovered from an adult who was a healthcare worker with PCR-confirmed SARS-CoV-2 infection or an uninfected control (not recorded which). This chain uses TRBV11-2 with TRBJ2-2; D is undetermined. The sample comprised whole blood. CDR3 bases: TGTGCCAGCAGGTCTTTCGTCACCGGGGAGCTGTTTTTT. Translating gives CASRSFVTGELFF.